This is a list of T cell receptor beta chains from one sample in a study of CD8+ T cells in alopecia areata. This table comes from immunoSEQ multiplex PCR, and its TCRdb copy is limited to in-frame clones, with some not included. This sample has 110,000 to 150,000 clones, with 80% to 90% found just once. The sequencing here drew on CD8+ T cells sorted from blood, taken at week 4, from a patient treated with tofacitinib. These TCRs come from a human donor with alopecia areata. The CDR3 runs from the conserved cysteine through the conserved F or W. Fields, in order: J gene, clone size, V gene, CDR3 protein. The size field is filled for only some rows; it gives once, few, many or a size class.

>TRBJ2-1|NA|TRBV7-9
CASSRTGGMNEQFF
>TRBJ2-6|NA|TRBV5-1
CASSLGPDIANVLTF
>TRBJ2-3|once|TRBV4-1
CASSQASGGFTDTQYF
>TRBJ1-1|NA|TRBV7-2
CASSARVGPNTEAFF
>TRBJ2-5|NA|TRBV7-9
CASSLVSISGETQYF
>TRBJ2-3|NA|TRBV19
CASSKLAGSPRGTDTQYF
>TRBJ1-1|NA|TRBV7-9
CASSSPGGNTEAFF
>TRBJ1-1|NA|TRBV7-2
CASSSPGQGLWDTEAFF
>TRBJ2-7|NA|TRBV6-5
CASSPTGNEQYF
>TRBJ2-1|NA|TRBV5-1
CASSWNYPNEQFF
>TRBJ2-7|NA|TRBV2
CASSEGLLSSYEQYF
>TRBJ1-1|NA|TRBV5-1
CASSLYRENTEAFF
>TRBJ2-7|NA|TRBV27
CASSPYRGTYEQYF
>TRBJ2-3|NA|TRBV21-1
CASSKVSRPTDTQYF
>TRBJ2-1|NA|TRBV7-6
CASSPQVDEQFF
>TRBJ1-1|NA|TRBV5-1
CASSLVGGSEAFF
>TRBJ2-5|few|TRBV7-7
CASSLEIGVETQYF
>TRBJ2-1|few|TRBV6-5
CASSYTEYSYNEQFF
>TRBJ1-1|NA|TRBV5-6
CASISTGEAFF
>TRBJ1-2|NA|TRBV27
CASSYQGGDYGYTF
>TRBJ2-2|NA|TRBV19
CASSSVSNTGELFF
>TRBJ2-1|NA|TRBV19
CASSMEAGRNEQFF
>TRBJ1-4|few|TRBV13
CASSQSPDRRLKRNEKLFF
>TRBJ2-2|NA|TRBV7-6
CASSFSPGENIGVTTGELFF
>TRBJ1-5|NA|TRBV4-1
CASSLGTFNQPQHF
>TRBJ1-3|few|TRBV10-3
CATGGNTIYF
>TRBJ2-5|NA|TRBV4-1
CASSPGLEETQYF
>TRBJ1-5|NA|TRBV27
CASSADSSNQPQHF
>TRBJ1-2|NA|TRBV10-3
CAISDPTGIHGGYTF
>TRBJ1-6|NA|TRBV9
CASSVDRGAASNSPLHF
>TRBJ2-1|NA|TRBV7-2
CASSSPQFF
>TRBJ2-1|few|TRBV5-1
CASSLEGPRVVYNEQFF
>TRBJ2-1|NA|TRBV30
CAWSGPAGGPHNEQFF
>TRBJ2-3|NA|TRBV7-9
CATGTGDTDTQYF
>TRBJ1-1|NA|TRBV7-2
CASSSYQALEAFF
>TRBJ1-4|NA|TRBV7-2
CTSSSEGKLFF
>TRBJ2-5|NA|TRBV4-2
CASSQELAGIQETQYF
>TRBJ1-1|NA|TRBV5-1
CASSLGGANTEAFF
>TRBJ2-7|NA|TRBV6-1
CASSDSLLAYEQYF